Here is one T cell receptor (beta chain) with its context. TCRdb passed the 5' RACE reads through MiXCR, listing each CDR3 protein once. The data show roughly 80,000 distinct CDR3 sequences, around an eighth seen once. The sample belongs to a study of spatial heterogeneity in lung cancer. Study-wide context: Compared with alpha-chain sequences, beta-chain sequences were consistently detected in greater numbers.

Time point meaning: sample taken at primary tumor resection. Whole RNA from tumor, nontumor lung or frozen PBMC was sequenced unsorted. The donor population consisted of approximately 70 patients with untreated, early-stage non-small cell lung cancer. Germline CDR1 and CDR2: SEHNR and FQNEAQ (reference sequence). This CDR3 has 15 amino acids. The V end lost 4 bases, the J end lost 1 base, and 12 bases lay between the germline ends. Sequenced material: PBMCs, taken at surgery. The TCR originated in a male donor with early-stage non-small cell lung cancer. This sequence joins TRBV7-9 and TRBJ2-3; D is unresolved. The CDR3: CASSYLAARTDTQYF. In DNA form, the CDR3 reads TGTGCCAGCAGCTACTTAGCTGCTCGCACAGATACGCAGTATTTT.